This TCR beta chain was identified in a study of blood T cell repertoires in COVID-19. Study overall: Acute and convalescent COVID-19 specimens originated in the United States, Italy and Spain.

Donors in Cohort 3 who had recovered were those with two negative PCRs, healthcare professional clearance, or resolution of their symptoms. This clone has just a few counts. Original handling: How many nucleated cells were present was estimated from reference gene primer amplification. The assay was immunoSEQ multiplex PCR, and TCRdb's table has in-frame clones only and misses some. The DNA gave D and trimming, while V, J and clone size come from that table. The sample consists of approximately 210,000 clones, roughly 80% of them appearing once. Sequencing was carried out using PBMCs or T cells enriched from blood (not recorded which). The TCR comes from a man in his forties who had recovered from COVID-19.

The chain's CDR3 is CASSQPRQGGTYEQYF. DNA for the CDR3: TGTGCCAGCAGCCAACCCCGACAGGGTGGTACCTACGAGCAGTACTTC. V and J are TRBV16 and TRBJ2-7; 7 bases map to TRBD1. V trimming: 2 bases; J trimming: 2 bases; junction bases outside the gene matches: 9. CDR1 KGHSY and CDR2 FQNENV come from the germline V gene. The CDR3 runs 16 residues.